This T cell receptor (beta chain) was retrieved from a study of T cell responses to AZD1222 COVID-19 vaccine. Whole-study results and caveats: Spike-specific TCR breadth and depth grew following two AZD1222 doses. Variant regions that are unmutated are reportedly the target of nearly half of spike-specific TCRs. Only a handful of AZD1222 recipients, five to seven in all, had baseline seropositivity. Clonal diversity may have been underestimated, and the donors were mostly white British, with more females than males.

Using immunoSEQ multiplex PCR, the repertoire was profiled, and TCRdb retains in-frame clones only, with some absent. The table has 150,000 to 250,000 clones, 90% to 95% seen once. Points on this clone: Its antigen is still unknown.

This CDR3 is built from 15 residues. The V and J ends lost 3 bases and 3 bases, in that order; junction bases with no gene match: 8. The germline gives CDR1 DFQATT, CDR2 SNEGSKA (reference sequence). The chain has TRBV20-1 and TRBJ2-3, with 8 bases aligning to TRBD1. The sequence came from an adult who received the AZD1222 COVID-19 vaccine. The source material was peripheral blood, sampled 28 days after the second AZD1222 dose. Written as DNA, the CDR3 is TGCAGTGCTAGTTCCGACAGGGGACCGACAGATACGCAGTATTTT. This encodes CSASSDRGPTDTQYF.